Listed here are 26 T cell receptor beta chains from one sample, sequenced in a study of T cell changes during pregnancy in multiple sclerosis. Profiled with immunoSEQ multiplex PCR; TCRdb holds only in-frame clones, not every one. The top ten clones hold less than 0.6% of a sample with about 79,000 clones, 90% to 95% of them seen once. This specimen was CD4+ T cells from peripheral blood mononuclear cells, taken in the second trimester of pregnancy. All receptors derive from a female donor with multiple sclerosis, enrolled in a pregnancy study.

The gene calls are TRBV19 and TRBJ2-7; TRBD2 matches at 7 bases. The ends lost 2 bases at V and 6 bases at J; junction bases unmatched: 4. Germline V lookup: CDR1 LNHDA, CDR2 SQIVND (reference sequence). This CDR3 contains 13 residues. This CDR3 is CASSIRGGSEQYF. The CDR3 region has the DNA TGTGCCAGTAGTATACGGGGAGGGTCCGAGCAGTACTTC.

This clone has just one count. The chain uses TRBV5-4 and TRBJ2-3, with TRBD1 matching over 8 bases. V dropped 4 bases and J dropped 1; count of bases not matched to a gene: 5. CDR1 and CDR2 from the germline V gene are SGHNT and YYREEE (reference sequence). The CDR3 spans 15 residues. The CDR3 reads CASSLGQGRTDTQYF. For the CDR3, the DNA is TGTGCCAGCAGCCTCGGACAGGGACGCACAGATACGCAGTATTTT.

This chain links TRBV5-1 with TRBJ2-2; 9 bases fit TRBD2. The CDR3 sequence is 16 residues long. V shed 0 bases, J shed 4 bases, and the junction held 4 bases outside the gene matches. The V gene's germline CDR1 is SGHRS and CDR2 YFSETQ. CDR3 in amino acids: CASSLGSGRGTGELFF. The CDR3 coding sequence is TGCGCCAGCAGCTTGGGTAGCGGGAGAGGCACCGGGGAGCTGTTTTTT.

The rearrangement joins TRBV27 to TRBJ2-7; 11 bases align to TRBD1. The CDR3 is made up of 15 amino acids. The V segment lost 6 bases and the J segment 7 bases; nucleotides outside the gene matches: 11. Germline assignment: CDR1 MNHEY and CDR2 SMNVEV (reference sequence). The CDR3 nucleotides read TGTGCCAGCAGCCGCTACGGACAGGGGGCGAGTGAGCAGTACTTC. Translation: CASSRYGQGASEQYF.

The rearrangement joins TRBV12-5 to TRBJ2-2; the match to TRBD1 covers 8 bases. Losses at the gene ends were 5 bases for V and 2 bases for J; bases not matched to a gene: 7. The CDR3 has 16 residues. Germline CDR1 is LGHNT and CDR2 is FRNRAP. Written as DNA, the CDR3 is TGTGCTAGTGGTACCAACAGGGGGTCAAACACCGGGGAGCTGTTTTTT. Its protein product is CASGTNRGSNTGELFF.

This chain connects TRBV28 to TRBJ1-2; 8 nucleotides align to TRBD1. The V gene's germline CDR1 is MDHEN and CDR2 SYDVKM. The V and J ends lost 3 bases and 8 bases, in that order; junction bases with no gene match: 8. The CDR3 runs to 14 residues. CDR3 DNA: TGTGCCAGCAGTTTGGTACAGGGGGTGGGCGGCTACACCTTC. Protein product: CASSLVQGVGGYTF.

The chain joins TRBV4-1 to TRBJ1-4; tentatively, D is TRBD1 (5 bases). Germline assignment: CDR1 MGHRA and CDR2 YSYEKL. This CDR3 has 16 residues. The V end was cut by 1 base, the J end by 7 bases, with 16 bases between. For the CDR3, the DNA is TGCGCCAGCAGCCAAGTGGGGTGGCAGGGTGGTGAAAAACTGTTTTTT. Its protein product is CASSQVGWQGGEKLFF.

The J gene is TRBJ2-5, the V gene TRBV29-1, with TRBD1 as a possible D gene (5 bases). V was trimmed by 7 bases and J by 0 bases, leaving 15 bases between them. The CDR3 sequence is 14 residues long. The germline V gene encodes CDR1 SQVTM and CDR2 ANQGSEA. CDR3 region: CSAAQAWYQETQYF. The CDR3 region has the DNA TGCAGCGCCGCACAGGCCTGGTACCAAGAGACCCAGTACTTC.

V is TRBV19 and J is TRBJ1-4; D is ambiguous. CDR1 LNHDA and CDR2 SQIVND come from the germline V gene (reference sequence). Trimming took 4 bases from V and 7 from J, leaving 7 bases between them. The CDR3 runs to 12 residues. CDR3 in amino acids: CASSKTGEKLFF. The CDR3 coding sequence is TGTGCCAGTAGTAAGACGGGTGAAAAACTGTTTTTT.

The rearrangement links TRBV10-3 to TRBJ2-1, with TRBD2 identical over 9 bases. The CDR3 runs 14 residues. Germline V CDR1 and CDR2: ENHRY, SYGVKD. V trimming: 8 bases; J trimming: 7 bases; junction bases outside the gene matches: 9. The CDR3: CAIRVAGGPNEQFF. Written as DNA, the CDR3 is TGTGCCATCCGGGTCGCGGGGGGGCCAAATGAGCAGTTCTTC.

The genes are TRBV28 and TRBJ1-2; TRBD1 might be the D (6 bases). The CDR3 contains 13 residues. Trimming removed 2 bases at V and 3 bases at J, with 7 bases between. Germline CDR1 MDHEN, CDR2 SYDVKM. CDR3 sequence reads: CASSLAGDYGYTF. The CDR3 DNA reads TGTGCCAGCAGTTTAGCAGGGGACTATGGCTACACCTTC.

J is TRBJ2-7 and V is TRBV30; D is possibly TRBD1 (5 bases). Trimming cost V 0 bases and J 6 bases, with 6 bases left between them. Germline V gene data show CDR1 as GTSNPN and CDR2 as SVGIG (reference sequence). The CDR3 sequence is 11 residues long. CDR3 in amino acids: CAWSVRGEQYF. The CDR3 nucleotides read TGTGCCTGGAGTGTAAGGGGCGAGCAGTACTTC.

This clone was observed a handful of times. The same CDR3 can be traced to other DNA sequences in this sample. The rearrangement links TRBV7-6 to TRBJ2-3, with 16 nucleotides matching TRBD2. This CDR3 has 18 amino acids. Germline values: CDR1 SGHVS, CDR2 FNYEAQ. V shed 3 bases and J 0 bases; nucleotides not matched to a gene: 3. In nucleotides, the CDR3 is TGTGCCAGCAGCTTGGGACTAGCGGGAGGGGCTAGCACAGATACGCAGTATTTT. This translates into CASSLGLAGGASTDTQYF.

V usage is TRBV9 and J usage is TRBJ1-1; D might be TRBD1 (6 bases). The CDR3 runs to 15 residues. Germline-derived CDR1 and CDR2 are SGDLS and YYNGEE. The V end lost 4 bases, the J end lost 1 base, and 14 bases lay between the germline ends. CDR3 sequence: CASSPRGGANTEAFF. The CDR3 nucleotides read TGTGCCAGCAGCCCCCGTGGGGGGGCGAACACTGAAGCTTTCTTT.

This clone was counted a few times. The gene calls are TRBV9 and TRBJ1-1; possibly TRBD1 for D (6 bases). From germline, CDR1 is SGDLS and CDR2 YYNGEE. Trimming took 3 bases from V and 4 from J, leaving 13 bases between them. CDR3 size: 14 residues. The CDR3 reads CASSARQAATEAFF. The CDR3 DNA reads as TGTGCCAGCAGCGCACGACAGGCGGCCACTGAAGCTTTCTTT.

V and J are TRBV9 and TRBJ2-5; D not certain. The CDR3 is 13 amino acids. CDR1 SGDLS and CDR2 YYNGEE come from the germline V gene. The V gene lost 4 bases and the J gene lost 4 bases, with 11 bases spanning the gap. CDR3 residues: CASSPSVRETQYF. In nucleotides, the CDR3 is TGTGCCAGCAGCCCCAGCGTGCGAGAGACCCAGTACTTC.

This chain uses TRBV6-1 with TRBJ1-1, with 7 bases that match TRBD1. V lost 8 bases, J lost 4 bases, and 7 bases stayed unmatched. Germline CDR1 is MNHNS and CDR2 is SASEGT. The length of the CDR3 is 13 residues. This chain's CDR3 is CASGQVYVTEAFF. The CDR3 DNA follows: TGTGCCAGCGGACAGGTCTATGTCACTGAAGCTTTCTTT.

This chain joins TRBV5-1 and TRBJ2-1; 10 positions match TRBD2. Germline CDR1 reads SGHRS; CDR2 reads YFSETQ. The CDR3 runs 17 residues. V shed 4 bases, J shed 4 bases, and the junction held 11 bases outside the gene matches. CDR3 nucleotides: TGCGCCAGCAGCCCAGGAGCGGGAGGGCCAGGGTACAATGAGCAGTTCTTC. This gives the protein CASSPGAGGPGYNEQFF. The full variable domain, completed using reference TRBV5-1 and TRBJ2-1, is KAGVTQTPRYLIKTRGQQVTLSCSPISGHRSVSWYQQTPGQGLQFLFEYFSETQRNKGNFPGRFSGRQFSNSRSEMNVSTLELGDSALYLCASSPGAGGPGYNEQFFGPGTRLTVL.

The chain links TRBV21-1 to TRBJ2-7; TRBD2 is the table's D call, not checked against the DNA. TRBV21-1 is labeled a pseudogene. The CDR3 totals 16 residues. The CDR3 protein is CASNPSIRTGTYEQYF. The CDR3 region has the DNA TGTGCCAGCAACCCATCGATCCGGACGGGGACCTACGAGCAGTACTTC.

V gene TRBV14 combines with J gene TRBJ2-5, with 8 positions matching TRBD1. The CDR3 is made up of 15 amino acids. Germline values: CDR1 SGHDN, CDR2 FVKESK. After removal of 1 base from V and 4 bases from J, the junction contained 5 bases not matched to a gene. The CDR3: CASSQVRQGTETQYF. As DNA, the CDR3 is TGTGCCAGCAGCCAAGTACGACAGGGGACAGAGACCCAGTACTTC.

The CDR3 region has the DNA TGTGCCAGCAGCGTTGACAAAACCTACGAGCAGTACTTC. It encodes CASSVDKTYEQYF. The chain links TRBV9 to TRBJ2-7, with no clear D. The CDR3 has 13 amino acids. Germline V gives CDR1 SGDLS, CDR2 YYNGEE. V shed 2 bases and J shed 2 bases, with 8 bases lying between them.

The chain combines TRBV9 with TRBJ1-1; D remains ambiguous. Trimming shortened V by 3 bases and J by 4 bases, and 13 bases separated the two germline ends. The CDR3 contains 14 residues. Germline lookup yields CDR1 SGDLS and CDR2 YYNGEE. The CDR3 bases are TGTGCCAGCAGCGCCCAGGTTGAGGGCACTGAAGCTTTCTTT. The encoded protein is CASSAQVEGTEAFF. The full variable domain, with the rest looked up from reference TRBV9 and TRBJ1-1, is DSGVTQTPKHLITATGQRVTLRCSPRSGDLSVYWYQQSLDQGLQFLIQYYNGEERAKGNILERFSAQQFPDLHSELNLSSLELGDSALYFCASSAQVEGTEAFFGQGTRLTVV.

This clone was seen only once. The chain joins TRBV2 to TRBJ2-7; D may be TRBD2 (6 bases). This CDR3 has 15 amino acids. Germline V CDR1 and CDR2: SNHLY, FYNNEI. Trimming removed 8 bases at V and 2 bases at J, with 19 bases between. As DNA, the CDR3 is TGTGCCAGCCTTCCCGTAGGGACTTTGACCTACGAGCAGTACTTC. It encodes CASLPVGTLTYEQYF.

This chain links TRBV7-2 with TRBJ2-7; TRBD2 matches at 7 bases. CDR1 is SGHTA, CDR2 FQGNSA, per germline. The CDR3 has 12 residues. V gave up 2 bases and J gave up 7 bases; unmatched junction bases: 2. The CDR3 is CASSLPGGEQYF. CDR3 in DNA: TGTGCCAGCAGCTTACCCGGGGGGGAGCAGTACTTC.

The chain recombines TRBV19 with TRBJ2-3, with TRBD1 as a possible D gene (6 bases). The CDR3 is 16 residues long. Germline V gene sequence: CDR1 LNHDA, CDR2 SQIVND (reference sequence). The ends were cut back, 2 bases at V and 0 bases at J, with 12 bases in the middle. DNA of the CDR3: TGTGCCAGTAGTATATTTGGGGGACAAAGCACAGATACGCAGTATTTT. This sequence encodes CASSIFGGQSTDTQYF. The whole variable domain, filled in from reference TRBV19 and TRBJ2-3, reads DGGITQSPKYLFRKEGQNVTLSCEQNLNHDAMYWYRQDPGQGLRLIYYSQIVNDFQKGDIAEGYSVSREKKESFPLTVTSAQKNPTAFYLCASSIFGGQSTDTQYFGPGTRLTVL.

This clone appeared once. This chain uses TRBV2 with TRBJ2-1; 7 nucleotides align to TRBD2. Trimming cost V 7 bases and J 7 bases; bases outside gene matches: 10. The CDR3 has 14 residues. CDR1 is SNHLY and CDR2 is FYNNEI in the germline V gene. The CDR3 reads CASTMASGGNEQFF. In DNA form, the CDR3 reads TGTGCCAGCACGATGGCTAGCGGTGGGAATGAGCAGTTCTTC.